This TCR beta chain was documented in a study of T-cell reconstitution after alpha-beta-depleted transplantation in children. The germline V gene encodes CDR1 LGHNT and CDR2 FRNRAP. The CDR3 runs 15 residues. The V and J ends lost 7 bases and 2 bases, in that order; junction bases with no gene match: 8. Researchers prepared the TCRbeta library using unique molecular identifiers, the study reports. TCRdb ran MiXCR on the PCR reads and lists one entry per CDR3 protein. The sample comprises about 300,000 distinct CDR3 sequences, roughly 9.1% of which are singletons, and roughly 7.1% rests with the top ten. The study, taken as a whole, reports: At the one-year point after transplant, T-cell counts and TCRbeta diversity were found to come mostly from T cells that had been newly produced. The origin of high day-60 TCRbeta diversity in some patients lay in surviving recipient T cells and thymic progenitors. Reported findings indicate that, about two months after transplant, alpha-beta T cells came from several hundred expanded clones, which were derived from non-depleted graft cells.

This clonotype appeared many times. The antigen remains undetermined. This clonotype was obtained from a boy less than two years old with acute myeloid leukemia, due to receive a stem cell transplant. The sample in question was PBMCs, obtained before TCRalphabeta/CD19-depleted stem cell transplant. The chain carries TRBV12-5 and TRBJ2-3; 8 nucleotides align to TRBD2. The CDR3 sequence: CASAETSDFTDTQYF. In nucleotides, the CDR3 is TGTGCTAGTGCCGAGACTAGCGACTTCACAGATACGCAGTATTTT.